These 23 T cell receptor beta chains came from one sample sequenced in a study of T cells in Graves' hyperthyroidism and ophthalmopathy. Regions amplified from RNA transcripts were the TCR beta CDR3 regions. The HTBI set primed first-round TCR CDR3 RT-PCR. MiXCR, applied by TCRdb to the multiplex PCR reads, yields one record per CDR3 protein. The sample yields hundreds of thousands of distinct CDR3 sequences, about 20% seen once. Sequencing input: blood. The source is a man aged 35-49 years with Graves' ophthalmopathy.

The gene calls are TRBV6-2 or TRBV6-3 and TRBJ1-2, with 7 bases fitting TRBD1. This CDR3 contains 16 residues. Germline assignment: CDR1 MNHEY and CDR2 SVGEGT. J lost 6 bases, V lost 6 bases, and 16 bases had no gene match. The CDR3 DNA follows: TGTGCCAGCAGCTCCACAGGGGTTCGGGGACTTGATGGCTACACCTTC. Translated: CASSSTGVRGLDGYTF.

This clonotype was seen many times. This chain uses TRBV18 with TRBJ1-3; tentative D call: TRBD1 (6 bases). V dropped 5 bases and J dropped 3 bases, with 11 bases sitting between them. Germline CDR1 KGHSH, CDR2 LQKENI. The CDR3 consists of 14 residues. The CDR3 region has the DNA TGTGCCAGCTCAGCAGGGGATTTTGGAAACACCATATATTTT. It translates to CASSAGDFGNTIYF.

The J gene is TRBJ2-3, the V gene TRBV12-5; TRBD2 aligns across 12 bases. This CDR3 comprises 18 residues. Germline CDR1 reads LGHNT; CDR2 reads FRNRAP. J lost 0 bases, V lost 2 bases, and 6 bases had no gene match. In nucleotides, the CDR3 is TGTGCTAGTGGTTTGCGGCTGGGGACTAGCGGGAGCACAGATACGCAGTATTTT. It specifies CASGLRLGTSGSTDTQYF.

This clonotype was detected only once. In nucleotides, the CDR3 is TGTGCCAGCAGCCCGACTTCTAGGAGTTCCCAGTACTTC. This encodes CASSPTSRSSQYF. The chain combines TRBV14 with TRBJ2-5; no firm D call. Trimming removed 4 bases at V and 9 bases at J, with 15 bases between. The CDR3 is made up of 13 amino acids. CDR1 and CDR2 from the germline V gene are SGHDN and FVKESK.

V usage is TRBV29-1 and J usage is TRBJ1-1; the D is unclear. The V and J ends lost 0 bases and 1 base respectively, with 9 bases between them. Germline-derived CDR1 and CDR2 are SQVTM and ANQGSEA. The CDR3 contains 14 residues. Here the CDR3 reads CSVEEGPQNTEAFF. In DNA form, the CDR3 reads TGCAGCGTTGAAGAGGGCCCCCAGAACACTGAAGCTTTCTTT. The whole variable domain, remainder taken from reference TRBV29-1 and TRBJ1-1, is SAVISQKPSRDICQRGTSLTIQCQVDSQVTMMFWYRQQPGQSLTLIATANQGSEATYESGFVIDKFPISRPNLTFSTLTVSNMSPEDSSIYLCSVEEGPQNTEAFFGQGTRLTVV.

This chain connects TRBV25-1 to TRBJ2-7; a possible D gene is TRBD2 (7 bases). Trimming shortened V by 8 bases and J by 3 bases, and 23 bases separated the two germline ends. The CDR3 totals 16 residues. Germline CDR1 is MGHDK and CDR2 is SYGVNS. The CDR3 DNA reads as TGTGCCAGCCTGGGGGAGGGTGGGGACAAGGTCTACGAGCAGTACTTC. Amino acids: CASLGEGGDKVYEQYF.

The genes are TRBV4-2 and TRBJ2-3; D is uncertain. There are 17 residues in the CDR3. Germline CDR1 and CDR2: LGHNA and YNFKEQ. V lost 0 bases, J lost 6 bases, and 19 bases lay in between. CDR3 bases: TGTGCCAGCAGCCAAGAAGTTTTCGGCAGCGAATCGGATACGCAGTATTTT. This encodes CASSQEVFGSESDTQYF.

This clonotype was picked up many times. V gene TRBV20-1 combines with J gene TRBJ2-5, with 8 bases fitting TRBD1. The CDR3 extends over 13 amino acids. V was clipped by 6 bases and J by 5 bases; unmatched bases: 8. Per germline, CDR1 DFQATT and CDR2 SNEGSKA (reference sequence). The CDR3 DNA is TGCAGTGCCCCGGACAGGGTGGAGGAGACCCAGTACTTC. Protein product: CSAPDRVEETQYF.

In this sample, this clonotype turned up many times. The J gene is TRBJ2-5, the V gene TRBV6-1; 9 bases agree with TRBD1. The CDR3 consists of 14 residues. With 7 bases clipped from V and 2 bases from J, the junction kept 5 bases outside the gene matches. Germline V gene sequence: CDR1 MNHNS, CDR2 SASEGT. This CDR3 reads CASTFGTGQETQYF. CDR3 sequence (DNA): TGTGCCAGCACGTTCGGGACAGGGCAAGAGACCCAGTACTTC.

The CDR3 here is CASTPGGNNQPQHF. The CDR3 DNA reads TGTGCCAGCACCCCTGGGGGGAACAATCAGCCCCAGCATTTT. This chain links TRBV28 with TRBJ1-5, with D possibly TRBD1 on 5 matching bases. This CDR3 has 14 residues. With 7 bases removed from V and 3 bases from J, the gap between germline ends came to 13 bases. Germline V gives CDR1 MDHEN, CDR2 SYDVKM.

This clonotype was seen only a few times. CDR3 sequence (DNA): TGCGCCAGCAGCCTGGACGGGGTCGTGGCTAACTATGGCTACACCTTC. This encodes CASSLDGVVANYGYTF. The chain links TRBV5-1 to TRBJ1-2; D not resolved. The V and J ends lost 4 bases and 0 bases respectively, with 16 bases between them. Germline V CDR1 and CDR2: SGHRS, YFSETQ. This CDR3 contains 16 residues.

The chain combines TRBV30 with TRBJ1-1; D is unresolved. Germline V CDR1 and CDR2: GTSNPN, SVGIG (reference sequence). This CDR3 is built from 13 residues. V gave up 3 bases and J gave up 3 bases, with 11 bases separating them. CDR3 bases: TGTGCCTGGAGCGACGTCGGTGACACTGAAGCTTTCTTT. It is translated as CAWSDVGDTEAFF.

This clonotype turned up a few times. This CDR3 reads CASRDRESQPQHF. CDR3 nucleotides: TGTGCCAGCAGAGACAGGGAGAGTCAGCCCCAGCATTTT. The chain carries TRBV12-3 or TRBV12-4 and TRBJ1-5; 7 bases align to TRBD1. Unmatched junction bases numbered 5, after V lost 6 bases and J lost 6 bases. The CDR3 totals 13 residues.

The chain links TRBV20-1 to TRBJ2-7, with 11 bases lining up with TRBD2. V shed 4 bases, J shed 3 bases, and the junction held 5 bases outside the gene matches. The CDR3 totals 14 residues. CDR1 and CDR2 from the germline V gene are DFQATT and SNEGSKA (reference sequence). Written as DNA, the CDR3 is TGCAGTGCTACCCTAGCGGGGGGTCGCTACGAGCAGTACTTC. Protein sequence: CSATLAGGRYEQYF.

This clonotype was seen many times. This chain connects TRBV6-6 to TRBJ2-1; 8 bases match TRBD1. The J segment lost 0 bases and the V segment lost 2 bases, leaving 3 bases of the junction unmatched. The CDR3 totals 16 residues. CDR1 is MNHNY, CDR2 SVGAGI, per germline (reference sequence). The CDR3: CASSYRQGTSYNEQFF. The CDR3 nucleotides are TGTGCCAGCAGTTACAGACAGGGGACCTCCTACAATGAGCAGTTCTTC.

The chain employs TRBV20-1 and TRBJ1-6; 7 positions match TRBD1. J was trimmed by 14 bases and V by 1 base; bases with no gene match: 8. The CDR3 consists of 13 residues. CDR1 is DFQATT and CDR2 is SNEGSKA in the germline V gene (reference sequence). The CDR3 bases are TGCAGTGCTAGAGTTATACAGGGGATCTCCCTCCACTTT. Protein sequence: CSARVIQGISLHF.

In its sample, this clonotype was seen many times. This sequence joins TRBV6-1 and TRBJ1-2, with a weak D call TRBD1 (6 bases). V lost 3 bases to trimming and J lost 4 bases, with 15 bases between them. CDR1 is MNHNS and CDR2 is SASEGT in the germline V gene. The CDR3 consists of 15 residues. The CDR3 DNA is TGTGCCAGCAGTGAGGGGCAGGGGACCGTCTATGGCTACACCTTC. Its protein is CASSEGQGTVYGYTF.

J is TRBJ2-5 and V is TRBV12-3 or TRBV12-4; maybe TRBD1 (5 bases). CDR3 length equals 15 residues. Trimming took off 2 bases at V and 5 bases at J, with 15 bases between the two ends. The CDR3 is CASSLSQGWGETQYF. The CDR3, as DNA: TGTGCCAGCAGTTTATCGCAGGGATGGGGCGAGACCCAGTACTTC.

The V and J genes are TRBV7-9 and TRBJ2-7; no reliable D call. Trimming shortened V by 0 bases and J by 6 bases, and 12 bases separated the two germline ends. There are 14 residues in the CDR3. The V gene's germline CDR1 is SEHNR and CDR2 FQNEAQ (reference sequence). The CDR3 here is CASSLASLGSEQYF. The CDR3 coding sequence is TGTGCCAGCAGCTTAGCTAGCCTAGGGTCCGAGCAGTACTTC.

In DNA form, the CDR3 reads TGTGCCAGCAGCGTAGGAGGACTAGCGGGAGTGGTTGGGAATGAGCAGTTCTTC. Its translation is CASSVGGLAGVVGNEQFF. V usage is TRBV9 and J usage is TRBJ2-1; 13 nucleotides line up with TRBD2. The CDR3 runs to 18 residues. Germline assignment: CDR1 SGDLS and CDR2 YYNGEE. Trimming at V came to 0 bases and at J to 7 bases, leaving 10 bases not matched to a gene.

This chain joins TRBV14 and TRBJ1-1; a weak D match, TRBD1 (6 bases). There are 15 residues in the CDR3. Germline V lookup: CDR1 SGHDN, CDR2 FVKESK. The germline V and J ends were trimmed by 4 bases and 7 bases, with 19 bases remaining between them. The CDR3 sequence is CASSPFGTLMGEAFF. The CDR3 region has the DNA TGTGCCAGCAGCCCCTTTGGGACACTGATGGGTGAAGCTTTCTTT.

This clonotype was picked up a small number of times. The V and J genes are TRBV12-3 or TRBV12-4 and TRBJ1-2; tentative D call: TRBD1 (6 bases). The CDR3 loop spans 15 amino acids. Trimming stripped 8 bases from V and 7 bases from J, with 23 bases between. CDR3 nucleotides: TGTGCCAGCCGAAGGGGGTCAGGGAGGTACTCTGGCTACACCTTC. Amino acids: CASRRGSGRYSGYTF.

CDR3 sequence: CASNKSLQRQYF. The CDR3 DNA sequence: TGTGCCAGCAACAAGTCCTTACAGAGGCAGTACTTC. This chain links TRBV6-1 with TRBJ2-7; D gene ambiguous. Germline V gives CDR1 MNHNS, CDR2 SASEGT. V lost 7 bases and J 9 bases, leaving 16 bases between the germline ends. This CDR3 has 12 amino acids.